This TCR beta chain was identified in a study of cytomegalovirus exposure and HLA in healthy donors. Germline V CDR1 and CDR2: SNHLY, FYNNEI. CDR3 length: 13 residues. V was pared by 5 bases and J by 7 bases, with 7 bases of the junction left unmatched. A remark on this clone: What it binds is not known.

Primers: 60 Vbeta forward and 13 Jbeta reverse. Produced via immunoSEQ multiplex PCR; TCRdb's table is partial and in-frame only. Of about 100,000 clones detected, around 75% appear once; the ten largest clones hold about 14%. Notes on the study in general: In an earlier analysis, in approximately 630 donors, most V segments appeared productive either ~90% or ~30% of the time. Sequencing depth across donors, presence/absence analyses assumed, was roughly uniform. Reports showed the classifier diagnosing cytomegalovirus status with high specificity and sensitivity. A later analysis linked a missense DCLRE1C variant to TCR beta V- and J-gene trimming.

The material sequenced was PBMCs. The TCR comes from a male donor in good health and CMV-seropositive. The chain recombines TRBV2 with TRBJ2-7, with 8 bases aligning to TRBD1. The CDR3 reads CASSRTGGREQYF. The CDR3 nucleotides are TGTGCCAGCAGTCGTACAGGGGGGCGAGAGCAGTACTTC.